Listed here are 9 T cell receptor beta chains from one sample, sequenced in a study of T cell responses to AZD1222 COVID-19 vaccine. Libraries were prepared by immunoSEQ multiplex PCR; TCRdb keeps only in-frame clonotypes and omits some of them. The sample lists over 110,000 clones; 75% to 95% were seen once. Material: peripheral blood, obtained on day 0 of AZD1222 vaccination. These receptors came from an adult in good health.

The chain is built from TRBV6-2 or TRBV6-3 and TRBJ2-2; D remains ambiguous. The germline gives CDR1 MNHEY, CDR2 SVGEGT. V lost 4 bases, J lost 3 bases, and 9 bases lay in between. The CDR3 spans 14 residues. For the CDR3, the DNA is TGTGCCAGCAGTTTCAATGGTTACACCGGGGAGCTGTTTTTT. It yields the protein CASSFNGYTGELFF.

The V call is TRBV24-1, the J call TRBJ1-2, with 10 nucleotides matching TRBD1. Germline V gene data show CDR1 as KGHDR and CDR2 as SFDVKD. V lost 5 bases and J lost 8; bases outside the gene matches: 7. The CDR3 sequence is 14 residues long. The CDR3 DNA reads TGTGCCACCAGTGGGACAGGGGGGTTACAGGGCTACACCTTC. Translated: CATSGTGGLQGYTF.

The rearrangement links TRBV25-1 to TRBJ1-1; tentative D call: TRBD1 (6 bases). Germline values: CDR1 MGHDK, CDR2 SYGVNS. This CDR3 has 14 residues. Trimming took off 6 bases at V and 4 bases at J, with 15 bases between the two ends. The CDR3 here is CASSRGHLGTEAFF. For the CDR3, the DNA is TGTGCCAGCAGCCGGGGACATTTGGGCACTGAAGCTTTCTTT.

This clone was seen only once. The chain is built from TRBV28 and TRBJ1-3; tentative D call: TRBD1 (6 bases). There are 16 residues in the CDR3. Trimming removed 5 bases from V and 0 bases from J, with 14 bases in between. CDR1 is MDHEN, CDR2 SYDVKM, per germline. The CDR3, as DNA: TGTGCCAGCAGTCGGGGGACACTACACTCTGGAAACACCATATATTTT. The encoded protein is CASSRGTLHSGNTIYF.

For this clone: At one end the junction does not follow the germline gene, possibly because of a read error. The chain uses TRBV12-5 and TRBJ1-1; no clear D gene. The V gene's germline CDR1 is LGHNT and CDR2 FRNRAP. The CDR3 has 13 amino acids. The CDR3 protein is CASGLRANSEAFF. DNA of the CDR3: TGTGCTAGTGGTTTAAGGGCGAACTCTGAAGCTTTCTTT.

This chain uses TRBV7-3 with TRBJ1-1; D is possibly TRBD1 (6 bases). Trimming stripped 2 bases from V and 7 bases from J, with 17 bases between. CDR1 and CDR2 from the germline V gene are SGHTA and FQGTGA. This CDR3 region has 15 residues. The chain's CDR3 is CASSLRPGATIEAFF. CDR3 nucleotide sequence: TGTGCCAGCAGCTTACGGCCGGGGGCGACGATTGAAGCTTTCTTT.

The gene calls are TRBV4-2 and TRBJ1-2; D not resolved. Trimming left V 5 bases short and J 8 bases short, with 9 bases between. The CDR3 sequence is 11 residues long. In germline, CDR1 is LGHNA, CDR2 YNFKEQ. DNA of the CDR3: TGTGCCAGCAGCGTAAACGACGGCTACACCTTC. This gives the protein CASSVNDGYTF.

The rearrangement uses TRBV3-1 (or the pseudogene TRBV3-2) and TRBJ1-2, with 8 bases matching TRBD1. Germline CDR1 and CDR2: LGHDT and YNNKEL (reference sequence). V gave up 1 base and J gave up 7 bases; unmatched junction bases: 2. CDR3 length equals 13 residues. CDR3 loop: CASSQGQGSGYTF. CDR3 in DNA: TGTGCCAGCAGCCAAGGACAGGGGAGTGGCTACACCTTC.

The CDR3 loop reads CASSSQTGDEQFF. The CDR3 DNA reads as TGTGCCAGCAGCTCGCAAACAGGGGATGAGCAGTTCTTC. This chain links TRBV7-3 with TRBJ2-1, with 7 bases matching TRBD1. V lost 4 bases, J lost 8 bases, and 5 bases stayed unmatched. This CDR3 has 13 amino acids. The germline gives CDR1 SGHTA, CDR2 FQGTGA.